This T cell receptor (beta chain) was sequenced for a study of shared clonotypes between healthy human individuals. Concerning this clone itself: Its antigen remains unidentified.

Regarding the study as a whole: Exclusively blood specimens were collected; tissue repertoires likely differ.

Repertoires were generated with immunoSEQ multiplex PCR, while TCRdb's copy carries only in-frame clones and drops some. The sample records 1.6 million or so clones, roughly 95% being singletons. V dropped 2 bases and J dropped 6 bases, with 5 bases sitting between them. There are 12 residues in the CDR3. From germline, CDR1 is MDHEN and CDR2 SYDVKM. This receptor was obtained from a man aged 25 to 40 in good health. The chain has TRBV28 and TRBJ1-5; D remains ambiguous. The material sequenced was naive CD4+ T cells sorted from blood. Subset noted: CD45RA+ positively selected. The CDR3 DNA sequence: TGTGCCAGCAGTTTAGAAAGTCAGCCCCAGCATTTT. It encodes CASSLESQPQHF.